One sample yielded the 7 T cell receptor beta chains listed below, sequenced in a study of a mutant IDH1 vaccine in newly diagnosed glioma. The protocol was immunoSEQ multiplex PCR, while the TCRdb copy is restricted to in-frame clones and leaves out a portion. The sample gives roughly 60,000 clones, 74% of which show up once; 4.5% to 5% is in the top ten. These receptors have no known antigen. Time point given: week 35, safety follow-up. Mutant IDH1 20-mer peptide, at 300 ug, made up each vaccine dose, with topical imiquimod. Sequenced here: PBMCs, sampled from a glioma patient whose treatment included an IDH1 peptide vaccine. The receptor set was obtained from a middle-aged man with glioma.

This chain joins TRBV4-2 and TRBJ1-2; D gene uncertain. V was clipped by 0 bases and J by 4 bases, with 6 bases between them. This CDR3 contains 13 residues. Germline assignment: CDR1 LGHNA and CDR2 YNFKEQ. This CDR3 is CASSQESGYGYTF. DNA of the CDR3: TGTGCCAGCAGCCAAGAGTCAGGCTATGGCTACACCTTC.

The chain recombines TRBV27 with TRBJ2-1; a possible D gene is TRBD2 (7 bases). Trimming removed 5 bases from V and 7 bases from J, with 15 bases in between. Per the germline V gene, CDR1 is MNHEY and CDR2 is SMNVEV (reference sequence). There are 14 residues in the CDR3. This chain's CDR3 is CASSRGGARNEQFF. The CDR3 coding sequence is TGTGCCAGCAGTAGGGGGGGGGCCAGAAATGAGCAGTTCTTC.

The chain carries TRBV4-1 and TRBJ2-5; 7 bases are shared with TRBD2. V lost 4 bases to trimming and J lost 5 bases; unmatched junction nucleotides: 7. The CDR3 loop spans 14 amino acids. Germline V gene data show CDR1 as MGHRA and CDR2 as YSYEKL. The CDR3 protein is CASSRGEGPETQYF. CDR3 DNA: TGCGCCAGCAGCCGGGGGGAGGGCCCCGAGACCCAGTACTTC.

The gene calls are TRBV7-2 and TRBJ2-7; 8 bases fit TRBD2. The CDR3 has 14 residues. Looked up from germline, CDR1 is SGHTA and CDR2 is FQGNSA. J was trimmed by 3 bases and V by 5 bases; bases with no gene match: 6. This CDR3 is CASSAGLAHYEQYF. The CDR3 DNA sequence: TGTGCCAGCAGCGCCGGACTAGCTCACTACGAGCAGTACTTC. Based on the CDR3 plus reference TRBV7-2 and TRBJ2-7, the full variable domain is GAGVSQSPSNKVTEKGKDVELRCDPISGHTALYWYRQSLGQGLEFLIYFQGNSAPDKSGLPSDRFSAERTGGSVSTLTIQRTQQEDSAVYLCASSAGLAHYEQYFGPGTRLTVT.

This chain uses TRBV6-5 with TRBJ2-1, with D maybe TRBD1 (6 bases). V lost 1 base, J lost 9 bases, and 13 bases lay in between. Germline assignment: CDR1 MNHEY and CDR2 SVGAGI. This CDR3 is built from 14 residues. This chain's CDR3 is CASSYLQGLGEQFF. The CDR3, as DNA: TGTGCCAGCAGTTACTTACAGGGATTAGGTGAGCAGTTCTTC.

This chain links TRBV15 with TRBJ2-4; D perhaps matches TRBD2 (5 bases). This CDR3 is built from 22 residues. In germline, CDR1 is LNHNV, CDR2 YYDKDF (reference sequence). V was clipped by 8 bases and J by 0 bases, with 35 bases between them. CDR3 loop: CATLSTRNEGSGSSLAKNIQYF. The DNA of the CDR3 is TGTGCCACCCTATCGACTCGGAATGAGGGTTCGGGAAGTAGTCTAGCCAAAAACATTCAGTACTTC.

This clone occurred many times. V and J are TRBV27 and TRBJ1-5, with D maybe TRBD1 (6 bases). V lost 6 bases and J 2 bases, leaving 14 bases between the germline ends. The V gene's germline CDR1 is MNHEY and CDR2 SMNVEV (reference sequence). The CDR3 is 15 amino acids. CDR3 nucleotide sequence: TGTGCCAGCAGCCGAACAGGGTCCGGCAATCAGCCCCAGCATTTT. Amino acid sequence: CASSRTGSGNQPQHF.